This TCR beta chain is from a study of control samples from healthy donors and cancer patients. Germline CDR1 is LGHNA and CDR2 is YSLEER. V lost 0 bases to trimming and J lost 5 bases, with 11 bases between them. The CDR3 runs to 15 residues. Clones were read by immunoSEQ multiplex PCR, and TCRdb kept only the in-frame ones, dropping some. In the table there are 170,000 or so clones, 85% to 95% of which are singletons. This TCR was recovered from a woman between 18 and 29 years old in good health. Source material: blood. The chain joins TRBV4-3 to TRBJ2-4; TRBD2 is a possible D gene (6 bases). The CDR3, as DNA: TGCGCCAGCAGCCAAGAAGGAGGGCGCCAAAACATTCAGTACTTC. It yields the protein CASSQEGGRQNIQYF.